Following are 18 T cell receptor beta chains from one sample sequenced in a study of immune characteristics of hereditary and idiopathic chronic pancreatitis. Some clones are missing from TCRdb's copy, which holds only in-frame ones; the method was immunoSEQ multiplex PCR. The top ten clones hold approximately 14% of a sample with some 15,000 clones, around four fifths of them seen once. Patients having total pancreatectomy with islet autotransplantation provided the chronic pancreatitis pancreas tissue. Sequenced input: pancreas tissue with hereditary chronic pancreatitis. The receptors here all came from a human donor with chronic pancreatitis.

The gene calls are TRBV6-1 and TRBJ2-5; D unclear. The germline V gene has CDR1 MNHNS and CDR2 SASEGT. This CDR3 region has 15 residues. Between the trimmed V and J ends, which lost 1 base and 2 bases, there was a span of 11 bases. The CDR3 DNA sequence: TGTGCCAGCAGTGAAGAGCCACATACACAAGAGACCCAGTACTTC. The encoded protein is CASSEEPHTQETQYF.

This clone was recorded a few times. The J gene is TRBJ2-6, the V gene TRBV28; unclear D gene. Germline V gene data show CDR1 as MDHEN and CDR2 as SYDVKM. V dropped 5 bases and J dropped 0 bases, with 8 bases sitting between them. The CDR3 loop spans 15 amino acids. CDR3 residues: CASSPEVSGANVLTF. The CDR3 DNA follows: TGTGCCAGCAGTCCCGAAGTCTCTGGGGCCAACGTCCTGACTTTC.

This sequence joins TRBV29-1 and TRBJ2-3; the D call may be TRBD1 or TRBD2 (6 bases each). The germline CDR1 and CDR2 sequences are SQVTM and ANQGSEA. This CDR3 spans 11 amino acids. Trimming removed 6 bases from V and 4 bases from J, with 8 bases in between. CDR3 loop: CSVRGADTQYF. CDR3 bases: TGCAGCGTGAGGGGGGCAGATACGCAGTATTTT.

V usage is TRBV19 and J usage is TRBJ1-3; D is possibly TRBD1 (5 bases). V lost 9 bases, J lost 2 bases, and 17 bases lay in between. The CDR3 loop spans 15 amino acids. Germline V gene sequence: CDR1 LNHDA, CDR2 SQIVND (reference sequence). The CDR3 DNA sequence: TGTGCCAGCCTCGTGGTCGGAGGGGCTGGAAACACCATATATTTT. The encoded protein is CASLVVGGAGNTIYF.

The chain combines TRBV5-1 with TRBJ2-5; 15 positions match TRBD2. V was clipped by 0 bases and J by 2 bases; unmatched bases: 5. Germline loops: CDR1 SGHRS, CDR2 YFSETQ. The CDR3 sequence is 18 residues long. This CDR3 is CASSLGFGTSGRQETQYF. The CDR3 coding sequence is TGCGCCAGCAGCTTGGGATTCGGGACTAGCGGGAGGCAAGAGACCCAGTACTTC.

Details on this clone: Mismatch with germline at one junction end may stem from a read error. The chain uses TRBV6-1 and TRBJ2-1, with D possibly TRBD2 on 5 matching bases. Germline CDR1 and CDR2: MNHNS and SASEGT. The CDR3 is made up of 15 amino acids. CDR3 protein: CASSEGSSSYNEQFF. In DNA form, the CDR3 reads TGTGCCAGTAGTGAGGGCTCCAGCTCCTACAATGAGCAGTTCTTC.

The chain joins TRBV6-4 to TRBJ2-3, with D perhaps matching TRBD1 (6 bases). The CDR3 is 15 amino acids. Trimming cost V 6 bases and J 2 bases, with 15 bases left between them. Germline V gene lookup returns CDR1 MRHNA and CDR2 SNTAGT. CDR3 in DNA: TGTGCCAGCAGCTACAGGGATGGGGCCACAGATACGCAGTATTTT. Its translation: CASSYRDGATDTQYF.

This sequence joins TRBV19 and TRBJ1-4; perhaps TRBD1 as D (5 bases). The CDR3 totals 13 residues. Looked up from germline, CDR1 is LNHDA and CDR2 is SQIVND (reference sequence). Between the trimmed V and J ends, which lost 6 bases and 4 bases, there was a span of 9 bases. The DNA for the CDR3 is TGTGCCAGTAGAGGGGACCTTAATGAAAAACTGTTTTTT. Its protein product is CASRGDLNEKLFF.

The chain joins TRBV5-4 to TRBJ1-1; 12 bases match TRBD1. Germline assignment: CDR1 SGHNT and CDR2 YYREEE (reference sequence). The V and J ends lost 3 bases and 7 bases, in that order; junction bases with no gene match: 4. The CDR3 totals 14 residues. CDR3 nucleotides: TGTGCCAGCAGCTGGGACAGGGGGCAAAGTGAAGCTTTCTTT. This gives the protein CASSWDRGQSEAFF.

Worth noting for this clone: A read error may produce the germline difference seen at one junction end. The chain couples TRBV24-1 to TRBJ2-2; 14 bases agree with TRBD2. The germline gives CDR1 KGHDR, CDR2 SFDVKD. The CDR3 is 18 residues long. CDR3 sequence reads: CATSDLTSGRAKTGELFF. CDR3 nucleotide sequence: TGTGCCACCAGTGACCTGACTAGCGGGAGGGCGAAAACCGGGGAGCTGTTTTTT.

This sequence joins TRBV9 and TRBJ1-6; D gene uncertain. V lost 0 bases and J 10 bases, leaving 11 bases between the germline ends. This CDR3 is 14 amino acids long. Germline CDR1 SGDLS, CDR2 YYNGEE. CDR3 region: CASSVEGIGSPLHF. The CDR3 nucleotides read TGTGCCAGCAGCGTAGAAGGGATAGGGTCACCCCTCCACTTT.

This sequence joins TRBV2 and TRBJ2-1, with D uncertain. Germline CDR1 SNHLY, CDR2 FYNNEI. The V end lost 6 bases, the J end lost 0 bases, and 12 bases lay between the germline ends. CDR3 length: 15 amino acids. The CDR3 spells CASSLRPFSYNEQFF. The CDR3 DNA sequence: TGTGCCAGCAGCCTTAGACCCTTCTCCTACAATGAGCAGTTCTTC. Variable domain in full (rest from reference TRBV2 and TRBJ2-1): EPEVTQTPSHQVTQMGQEVILRCVPISNHLYFYWYRQILGQKVEFLVSFYNNEISEKSEIFDDQFSVERPDGSNFTLKIRSTKLEDSAMYFCASSLRPFSYNEQFFGPGTRLTVL.

The rearrangement uses TRBV28 and TRBJ2-6; D might be TRBD1 (5 bases). Deletions cut 3 bases from V and 12 bases from J, with 9 bases between. Germline assignment: CDR1 MDHEN and CDR2 SYDVKM. The CDR3 length is 12 residues. The CDR3 spells CASSLDQGVLTF. The CDR3 DNA reads TGTGCCAGCAGTTTGGATCAGGGCGTCCTGACTTTC.

This clone turned up a few times. This sequence joins TRBV4-2 and TRBJ2-3; D is perhaps TRBD2 (5 bases). The V end lost 1 base, the J end lost 0 bases, and 11 bases lay between the germline ends. Germline V gene data show CDR1 as LGHNA and CDR2 as YNFKEQ. The CDR3 spans 16 residues. In DNA, the CDR3 is TGTGCCAGCAGCCAAGGTCCAAGCGGTAGCACAGATACGCAGTATTTT. Amino acids: CASSQGPSGSTDTQYF.

The chain links TRBV6-1 to TRBJ2-7; perhaps TRBD2 as D (5 bases). Germline CDR1 is MNHNS and CDR2 is SASEGT. Between the trimmed V and J ends, which lost 6 bases and 1 base, there was a span of 13 bases. The CDR3 has 14 residues. In DNA, the CDR3 is TGTGCCAGCAGACTTAGCGCTCAATCCTACGAGCAGTACTTC. It yields the protein CASRLSAQSYEQYF.

In its sample, this clone was seen a few times. The sample holds other DNA sequences that translate to the same CDR3. The rearrangement joins TRBV7-2 to TRBJ1-5; possibly TRBD1 for D (6 bases). CDR1 and CDR2 (germline): SGHTA, FQGNSA. Trimming removed 2 bases at V and 2 bases at J, with 13 bases between. CDR3 length: 16 residues. The CDR3 DNA reads as TGTGCCAGCAGCTTATGGGCAGGGGAGGGCAATCAGCCCCAGCATTTT. Its translation is CASSLWAGEGNQPQHF.

By its share, this clone is large. V is TRBV3-1 (or the pseudogene TRBV3-2) and J is TRBJ2-1; tentatively, D is TRBD2 (5 bases). The CDR3 runs to 13 residues. CDR1 LGHDT and CDR2 YNNKEL come from the germline V gene (reference sequence). The ends were cut back, 0 bases at V and 13 bases at J, with 13 bases in the middle. CDR3 DNA sequence: TGTGCCAGCAGCCAAGATCATGCAGGAGGACAGTTCTTC. It yields the protein CASSQDHAGGQFF.

The rearrangement links TRBV19 to TRBJ2-3, with 10 bases that match TRBD2. Unmatched junction bases numbered 7, after V lost 7 bases and J lost 3 bases. Germline CDR1 LNHDA, CDR2 SQIVND (reference sequence). The CDR3 sequence is 15 residues long. The CDR3: CASNPLAGETDTQYF. In DNA form, the CDR3 reads TGTGCCAGTAATCCTCTAGCGGGAGAGACAGATACGCAGTATTTT.